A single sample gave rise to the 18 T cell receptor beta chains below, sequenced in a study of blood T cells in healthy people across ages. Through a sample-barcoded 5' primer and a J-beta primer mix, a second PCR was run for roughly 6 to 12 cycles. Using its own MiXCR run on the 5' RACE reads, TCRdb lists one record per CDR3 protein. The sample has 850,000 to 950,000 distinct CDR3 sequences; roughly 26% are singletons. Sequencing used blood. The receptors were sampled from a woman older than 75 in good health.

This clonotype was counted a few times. The CDR3 bases are TGCGCCAGCAGAGGGACTGGCGGGGGGCCTCTCACCGGGGAGCTGTTTTTT. Translated, it gives CASRGTGGGPLTGELFF. This chain links TRBV5-1 with TRBJ2-2; 8 bases are a match to TRBD2. The CDR3 runs to 17 residues. Trimming removed 5 bases from V and 4 bases from J; junction bases left unmatched: 13. From germline, CDR1 is SGHRS and CDR2 YFSETQ.

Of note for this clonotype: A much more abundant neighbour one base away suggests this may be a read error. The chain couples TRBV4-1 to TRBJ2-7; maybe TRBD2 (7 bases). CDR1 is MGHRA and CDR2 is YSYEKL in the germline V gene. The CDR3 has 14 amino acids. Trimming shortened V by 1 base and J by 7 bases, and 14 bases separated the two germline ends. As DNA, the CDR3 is TGCGCCAGCAGCCAAGTCGGGGGGCCCAGTGAGCAGTACTTC. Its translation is CASSQVGGPSEQYF.

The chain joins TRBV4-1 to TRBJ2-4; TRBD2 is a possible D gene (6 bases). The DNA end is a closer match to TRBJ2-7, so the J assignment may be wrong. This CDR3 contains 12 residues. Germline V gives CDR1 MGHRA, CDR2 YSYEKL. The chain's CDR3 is CASSPWGDEQYF. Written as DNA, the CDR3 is TGCGCCAGCAGCCCCTGGGGGGACGAGCAGTACTTC.

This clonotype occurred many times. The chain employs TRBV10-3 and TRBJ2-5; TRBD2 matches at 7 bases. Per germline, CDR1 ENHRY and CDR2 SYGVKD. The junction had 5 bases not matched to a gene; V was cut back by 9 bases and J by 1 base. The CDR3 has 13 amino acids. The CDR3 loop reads CAIGGGSQETQYF. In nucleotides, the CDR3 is TGTGCCATAGGCGGGGGATCCCAAGAGACCCAGTACTTC.

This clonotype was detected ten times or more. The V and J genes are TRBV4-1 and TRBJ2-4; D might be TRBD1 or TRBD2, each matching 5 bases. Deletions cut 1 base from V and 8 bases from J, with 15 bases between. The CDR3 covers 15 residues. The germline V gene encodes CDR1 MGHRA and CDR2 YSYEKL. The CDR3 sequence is CASSQARGEWHIQYF. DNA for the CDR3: TGCGCCAGCAGCCAAGCCCGAGGGGAGTGGCACATTCAGTACTTC.

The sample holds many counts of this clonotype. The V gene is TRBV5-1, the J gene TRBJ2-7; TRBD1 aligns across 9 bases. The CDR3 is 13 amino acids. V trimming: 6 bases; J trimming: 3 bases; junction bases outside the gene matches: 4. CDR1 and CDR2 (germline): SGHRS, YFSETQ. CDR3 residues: CASNRDRDYEQYF. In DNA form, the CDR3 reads TGCGCCAGCAATCGGGACAGGGACTACGAGCAGTACTTC.

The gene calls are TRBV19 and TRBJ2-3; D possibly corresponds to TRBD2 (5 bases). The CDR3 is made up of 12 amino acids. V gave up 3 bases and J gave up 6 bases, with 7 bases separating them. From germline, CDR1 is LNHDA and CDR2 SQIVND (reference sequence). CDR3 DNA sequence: TGTGCCAGTAGTATTCGGGGTGATACGCAGTATTTT. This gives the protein CASSIRGDTQYF.

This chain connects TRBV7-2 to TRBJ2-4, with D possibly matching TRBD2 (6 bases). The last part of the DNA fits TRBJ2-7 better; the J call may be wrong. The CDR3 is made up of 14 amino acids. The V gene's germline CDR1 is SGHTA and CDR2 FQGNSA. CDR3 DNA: TGTGCCAGCAGCTTAACCCCGGGGGTCCCCGAGCAGTACTTC. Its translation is CASSLTPGVPEQYF.

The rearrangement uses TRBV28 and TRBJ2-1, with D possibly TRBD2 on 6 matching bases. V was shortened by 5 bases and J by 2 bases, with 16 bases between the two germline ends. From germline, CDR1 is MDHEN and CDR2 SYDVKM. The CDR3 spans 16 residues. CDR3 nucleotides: TGTGCCAGCAGTGCCCTGCTAGCGAGGACCTACAATGAGCAGTTCTTC. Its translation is CASSALLARTYNEQFF.

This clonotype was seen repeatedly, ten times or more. CDR3 protein: CATSDRGRGTDTQYF. CDR3 DNA sequence: TGTGCCACCAGTGATAGGGGTCGCGGCACAGATACGCAGTATTTT. The rearrangement uses TRBV24-1 and TRBJ2-3, with a possible D match to TRBD1 (5 bases). V was clipped by 3 bases and J by 1 base, with 10 bases between them. In germline, CDR1 is KGHDR, CDR2 SFDVKD. This CDR3 spans 15 amino acids.

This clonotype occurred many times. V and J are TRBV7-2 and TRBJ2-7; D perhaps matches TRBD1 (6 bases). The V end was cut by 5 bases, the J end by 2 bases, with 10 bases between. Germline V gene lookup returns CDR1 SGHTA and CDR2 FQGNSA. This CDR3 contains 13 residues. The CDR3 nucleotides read TGTGCCAGCAGCCACAGGGTCGCCTACGAGCAGTACTTC. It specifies CASSHRVAYEQYF.

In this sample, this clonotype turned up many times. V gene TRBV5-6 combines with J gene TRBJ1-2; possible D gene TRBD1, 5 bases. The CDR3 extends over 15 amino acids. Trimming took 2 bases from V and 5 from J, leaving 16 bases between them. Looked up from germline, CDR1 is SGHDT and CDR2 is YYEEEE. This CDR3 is CASSFWNLGGYGYTF. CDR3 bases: TGTGCCAGCAGCTTTTGGAACCTGGGGGGGTATGGCTACACCTTC.

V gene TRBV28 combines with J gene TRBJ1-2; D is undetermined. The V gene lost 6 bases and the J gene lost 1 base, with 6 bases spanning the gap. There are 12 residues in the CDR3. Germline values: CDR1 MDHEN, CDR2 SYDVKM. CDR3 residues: CASRIVNYGYTF. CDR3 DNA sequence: TGTGCCAGCAGGATCGTTAACTATGGCTACACCTTC.

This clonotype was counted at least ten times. CDR3 protein: CASSPTGGNYNEQFF. CDR3 in DNA: TGTGCCAGCAGCCCTACGGGGGGGAACTACAATGAGCAGTTCTTC. The genes are TRBV12-3 or TRBV12-4 and TRBJ2-1; TRBD2 matches 8 bases. The CDR3 spans 15 residues. The junction had 7 bases not matched to a gene; V was cut back by 6 bases and J by 3 bases.

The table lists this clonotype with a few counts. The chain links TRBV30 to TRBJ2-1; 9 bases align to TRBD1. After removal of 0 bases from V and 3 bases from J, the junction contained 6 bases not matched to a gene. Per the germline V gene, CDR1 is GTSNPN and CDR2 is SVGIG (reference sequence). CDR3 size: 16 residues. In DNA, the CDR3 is TGTGCCTGGAGTGTACGTCTGGGACAGGGCTACAATGAGCAGTTCTTC. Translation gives CAWSVRLGQGYNEQFF. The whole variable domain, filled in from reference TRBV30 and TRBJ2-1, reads SQTIHQWPATLVQPVGSPLSLECTVEGTSNPNLYWYRQAAGRGLQLLFYSVGIGQISSEVPQNLSASRPQDRQFILSSKKLLLSDSGFYLCAWSVRLGQGYNEQFFGPGTRLTVL.

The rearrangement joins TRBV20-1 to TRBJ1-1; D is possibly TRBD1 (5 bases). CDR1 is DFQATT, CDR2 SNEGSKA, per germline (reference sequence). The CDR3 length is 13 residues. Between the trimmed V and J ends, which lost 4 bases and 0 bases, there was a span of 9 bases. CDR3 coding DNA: TGCAGTGCTAACTCAGGGCTGAACACTGAAGCTTTCTTT. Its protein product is CSANSGLNTEAFF.

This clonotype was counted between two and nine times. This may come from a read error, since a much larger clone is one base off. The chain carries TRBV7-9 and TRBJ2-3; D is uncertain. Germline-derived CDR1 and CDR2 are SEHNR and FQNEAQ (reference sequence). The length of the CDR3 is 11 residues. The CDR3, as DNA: TGTGCCAGCAGCAGGTCAGATACGCGGTATTTT. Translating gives CASSRSDTRYF.

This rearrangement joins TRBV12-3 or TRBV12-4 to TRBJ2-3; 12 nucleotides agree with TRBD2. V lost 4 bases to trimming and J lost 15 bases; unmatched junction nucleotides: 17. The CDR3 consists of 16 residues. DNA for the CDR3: TGTGCCAGCAGTTCCCTAGCGGGGGGGCCCACAGATATGCAATATTTT. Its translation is CASSSLAGGPTDMQYF.